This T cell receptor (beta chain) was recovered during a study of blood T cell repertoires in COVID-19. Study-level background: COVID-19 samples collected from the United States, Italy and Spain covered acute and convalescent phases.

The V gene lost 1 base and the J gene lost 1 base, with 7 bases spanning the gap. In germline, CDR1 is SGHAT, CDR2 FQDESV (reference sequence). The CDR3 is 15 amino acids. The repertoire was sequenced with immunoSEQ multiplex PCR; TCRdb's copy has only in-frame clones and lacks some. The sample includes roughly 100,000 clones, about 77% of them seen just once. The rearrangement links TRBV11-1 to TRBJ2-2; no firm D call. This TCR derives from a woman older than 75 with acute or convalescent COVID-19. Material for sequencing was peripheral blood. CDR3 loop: CASSLGLENTGELFF. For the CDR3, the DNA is TGTGCCAGCAGCTTAGGTCTAGAGAACACCGGGGAGCTGTTTTTT.